This T cell receptor beta chain was sequenced for a study of beta chain features in type 1 diabetes. In the study overall: The examined sorted cells totaled roughly 110,000,000 across samples. Whole-study findings and limits: All four CD4+ subsets of Type 1 diabetes patients contained TCRB CDR3s that were moderately but significantly shorter.

With regard to this clone: As yet, its antigen is unknown.

Trimming removed 2 bases from V and 6 bases from J; junction bases left unmatched: 7. Per the germline V gene, CDR1 is SGDLS and CDR2 is YYNGEE. The CDR3 consists of 14 residues. Of the isolated RNA, all was reverse transcribed, and so the sequenced material was expressed TCRB transcripts. Assay: immunoSEQ multiplex PCR; the TCRdb copy retains only in-frame clones and omits some. The sample contains some 700,000 clones, around 15% of which appear only once. The specimen sequenced was naive CD4+ T cells from blood. This TCR was recovered from a man between 18 and 35 years old with type 1 diabetes. The V and J genes are TRBV9 and TRBJ1-2; 7 nucleotides align to TRBD1. This CDR3 is CASSVTGTVHGYTF. The CDR3 region has the DNA TGTGCCAGCAGCGTCACCGGGACAGTCCATGGCTACACCTTC.